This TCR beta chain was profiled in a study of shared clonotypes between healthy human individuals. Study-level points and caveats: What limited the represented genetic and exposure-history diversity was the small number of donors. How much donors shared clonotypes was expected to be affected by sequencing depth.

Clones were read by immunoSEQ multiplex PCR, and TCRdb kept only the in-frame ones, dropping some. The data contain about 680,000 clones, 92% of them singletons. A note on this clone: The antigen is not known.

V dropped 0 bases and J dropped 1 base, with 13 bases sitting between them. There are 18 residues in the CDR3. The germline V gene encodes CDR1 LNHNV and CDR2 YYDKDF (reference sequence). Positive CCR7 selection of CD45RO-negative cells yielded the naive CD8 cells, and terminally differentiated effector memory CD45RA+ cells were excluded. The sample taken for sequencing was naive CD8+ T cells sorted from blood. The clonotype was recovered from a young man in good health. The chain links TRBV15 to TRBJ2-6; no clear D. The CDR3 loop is CATSRDLTVESGANVLTF. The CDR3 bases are TGTGCCACCAGCAGAGATCTGACGGTCGAATCTGGGGCCAACGTCCTGACTTTC.